This T cell receptor (beta chain) was documented in a study of cytomegalovirus exposure and HLA in healthy donors. The study ran its PCR with 60 Vbeta and 13 Jbeta primers. The table came from immunoSEQ multiplex PCR; TCRdb's copy has only in-frame clones and leaves some out. The data show some 130,000 clones, 75% to 85% seen once. About this clone itself: Antigen: not known.

V was pared by 2 bases and J by 7 bases, with 11 bases between. Germline V gene sequence: CDR1 MGHRA, CDR2 YSYEKL. This CDR3 is built from 14 residues. Study observations and caveats: Several of the most significant clusters were apparently associated with common viral pathogens in a later analysis. Reported results showed that the classifier diagnosed cytomegalovirus status with high specificity and sensitivity. Roughly uniform depth of sequencing across donors was assumed in presence/absence analyses.

Source material: PBMCs. The receptor was derived from a female donor in good health and CMV-seropositive. This chain joins TRBV4-1 and TRBJ1-4, with a weak D call TRBD1 (6 bases). The CDR3 DNA reads as TGCGCCAGCAGCCAAACAGGGATCGGTGAAAAACTGTTTTTT. This encodes CASSQTGIGEKLFF.